This TCR beta chain emerged from a study of blood T cell repertoires in COVID-19. Overall study context: There were acute and convalescent COVID-19 samples, and they came from the United States, Italy and Spain. T cells, B-cell-depleted T cells, or PBMCs provided the cDNA or gDNA that served as material.

Germline V lookup: CDR1 MNHEY, CDR2 SVGAGI. CDR3 length equals 15 residues. The junction had 5 bases not matched to a gene; V was cut back by 0 bases and J by 5 bases. The table came from immunoSEQ multiplex PCR; TCRdb's copy has only in-frame clones and leaves some out. The sample carries around 130,000 clones, approximately 83% recorded once. The chain couples TRBV6-5 to TRBJ2-5, with 8 bases fitting TRBD2. The material sequenced was peripheral blood. The origin of this receptor is a woman aged 45 to 65 who had recovered from COVID-19. The CDR3 DNA reads as TGTGCCAGCAGTTACTCCGGGGGGGGCCGGGAGACCCAGTACTTC. It yields the protein CASSYSGGGRETQYF.